This T cell receptor (beta chain) was sequenced during a study of cytomegalovirus exposure and HLA in healthy donors (dated by TCRdb to 2016 to 2017). With regard to the full study: According to an earlier analysis of a few hundred of the donors, roughly 180 million T cells yielded over 100 million unique TCR beta sequences and roughly 280 Gb of sequence data. To study patterns of TCR occurrence, a later analysis re-analyzed previously published TCR beta repertoires from 700 or so donors and added high-resolution HLA genotyping. The genetic ancestry cluster associated with self-reported Caucasian donors included 81% of the 300 to 400 genotyped donors. Donor age, sex, ethnicity and CMV serostatus were compiled together with the repertoire data. A separate validation cohort of 100 to 150 different subjects was used in addition to the roughly 700-subject first cohort. Among 300 to 500 genotyped donors of the cohort, an average of around 250,000 unique TCR beta nucleotide sequences was sequenced per donor, of which about 18% were non-productive. The study combined high-throughput TCR immunosequencing, statistical association of individual TCRs with disease status, and machine learning to predict cytomegalovirus infection status. Both class I and class II loci were covered by HLA typing, at four-digit resolution. The study used immunosequencing to profile the T cell repertoires of 666 subjects and linked those repertoires to cytomegalovirus serostatus. The study aimed to test whether signatures of past pathogen exposure could be identified by cataloging public T cell receptors. An early release that covered about 640 HLA-typed donors contained around 300 gigabases of sequencing data and approximately 85 million unique TCR sequences. A later genetic analysis took genome-wide SNP genotypes for about three fifths of the 666 donors and used that subset as a discovery cohort. Typing coverage varied by locus: roughly 629-630 donors for A, B, C, DRB1 and DQB1; roughly 500 for DQA1; approximately 570 for DPA1; roughly 470 for DPB1. An earlier analysis of more than 450 of the donors used high-throughput TCR beta sequencing to judge whether each TCR beta V gene segment behaved as functional or pseudogenic. The later analysis used no new phenotypic data to find candidate immune exposures, relying instead on TCR beta sequences and their occurrence across donors. Every discovery cohort repertoire had been produced on one sequencing platform. Four to six DR-DQ haplotypes were handled as single units for association and clustering because linkage in the cohort was strong.

Trimming accounts for 3 bases at V and 4 bases at J, while the number of junction bases matched to no gene is 6. Based on the germline V gene, the CDR1 and CDR2 sequences are MGHRA and YSYEKL. From cysteine to phenylalanine, the CDR3 is 16 amino acids long. The sequence is cut down to CDR3 DNA, 48 bases in frame from base 1. The cohort consisted of approximately 690 healthy bone marrow donors. At the time of sampling, all cohort members were nominally healthy, though unrecorded immune exposures were likely present. The donor tested CMV seronegative and was one of the 352 seronegative cohort members. A peripheral blood sample was collected from each donor, and TCR beta sequencing was performed on peripheral blood mononuclear cells. The Qiagen DNeasy Blood Extraction Kit was used to extract genomic DNA from the blood cell samples. Receptor amplification or capture employed the immunoSEQ multiplex PCR assay. For the multiplex PCR, a mixture combining 60 forward primers for TCR Vbeta segments and 13 reverse primers for TCR Jbeta segments was used. The CDR3 region of rearranged TCR beta genes was amplified from genomic DNA by a multiplex PCR assay. The Illumina HiSeq System was used to sequence the amplified TCR beta libraries as 87-base-pair reads. Per the original workflow: Across the roughly 640 repertoires, a later analysis counted about 81 million unique TCR beta chains, around 10 million of which were shared by at least two donors. To remove PCR and sequencing errors, raw reads were error-corrected and collapsed into unique sequences using a nearest-neighbor algorithm that merged closely related sequences. CDR3 sequences were aligned to IMGT reference sequences to assign V, D and J gene segments. For a sequence to be retained, a match of at least six nucleotides to both a V gene segment and a J gene segment was required. A rearrangement counted as productive if the CDR3 had no stop codons and remained in frame with V and J, and every other rearrangement counted as non-productive. CDR3 was defined according to IMGT convention as the region running from the second conserved V-encoded cysteine to the conserved J-encoded phenylalanine. The earlier analysis of about 560 of the donors excluded any sequence lacking an unambiguous match to a single V gene segment. An earlier analysis of approximately 590 of the donors classified V segments as functional when productive rearrangements were above 56.7% and as segregating when the standard deviation between donors was above 5%. A statistical classification framework was developed to diagnose cytomegalovirus status using the catalog of TCR beta chain sequences. V and J gene assignment, in a later analysis, came from comparing TCR nucleotide sequences with IMGT/GENE-DB human TR gene sequences. The TCRdist pipeline was used in a later analysis to assign CDR3 sequences and most-parsimonious VDJ recombination scenarios. In a later analysis, each TCR beta chain was defined by its CDR3 amino acid sequence together with its V-gene family, and reads lacking a unique V-gene family were excluded. As a way to deal with suspected cross-contamination and a sequencing artifact, a later analysis dropped 500 to 700 nucleotide sequences that were highly shared and had low generation probability. In a later analysis, a clonal expansion index was calculated for each public chain from normalized within-repertoire ranks of inferred template counts. In a later analysis, generation probabilities were computed using a VDJ recombination model fitted to out-of-frame rearrangements, and the results were checked against IGoR. In a later analysis, TCR-TCR, TCR-HLA and TCR-CMV co-occurrence was scored with hypergeometric tests, and a repertoire-size bias correction was applied to TCR pairs. In a later analysis, false discovery rates were estimated by permuting HLA or CMV assignments 20 times. In a later analysis, co-occurring TCRs were grouped using DBSCAN, with TCRdist sequence similarity added in when clustering inside HLA-allele-positive subsets. Repertoires with fewer than 30,000 or more than 120,000 public chains, plus five repertoires with anomalous nucleotide sharing, were excluded from co-occurrence clustering. TCRdb took this table from immuneACCESS and kept in-frame rearrangements with V and J called. Such tables lack part of the clones; where checked against another copy, unresolved V genes explain under half of the gap, and the rest is unexplained. The V and J calls and clone size are taken from that table; D and trimming were inferred from the DNA. Present in this sample are 130,000 or so clones, around 9% of which were seen just once. The ten largest clonotypes hold around 5.5% of the sample.

The research as a whole found: Three of the identified cytomegalovirus-associated TCR beta chains were confirmed in vitro to be specific for cytomegalovirus antigens. While some public TCRs were present in many individuals, most TCR sequences turned up only very rarely across donors. A further reported finding was that TCR beta sequences accurately predicted the HLA-A and HLA-B alleles for most subjects in the first cohort. A total of 150 to 200 TCR beta chains were listed by the study as associated with cytomegalovirus. Several of the top co-occurrence clusters appeared to be linked to parvovirus B19, influenza, CMV and Epstein-Barr virus, according to a later analysis. Roughly uniform sequencing depth across donors was assumed in presence/absence analyses, although this assumption may not hold. A later analysis found that most CMV-associated TCR beta chains appeared HLA-restricted, with HLA associations seemingly driven largely by CMV exposure. An association between a missense DCLRE1C variant and V-gene and J-gene trimming of TCR beta chains was found in a later genetic analysis and replicated in an independent cohort. Assigning TCR associations to individual alleles was difficult when HLA alleles, especially DR and DQ, strongly co-occurred. In this cohort, only TCR beta chains were sequenced, and detectable features were limited by the absence of alpha or paired-chain data. Specific HLA alleles were associated with 15,000 to 20,000 TCR beta sequences at a false discovery rate of 0.05 in a later analysis. A later analysis found that HLA-associated TCR beta chains were more clonally expanded and had lower generation probabilities than equally common non-associated chains. A later genetic analysis reported fewer N-insertions in productive TCRs among donors in an Asian-associated ancestry cluster than the roughly 620-donor mean. The authors suggested that the approach could potentially be extended to other disease states and immunological phenotypes. In a later analysis, the rate of TCR association differed among HLA loci, with DRB1 alleles having the most associated TCRs and HLA-C alleles having the fewest. Because HLA typing was unavailable for some donors at each locus, only the typed subset was used in association tests. Broadly in line with IMGT annotations, most TCR beta V segments showed up in productive rearrangements about 87% or about 30% of the time in an earlier analysis of 587 of the donors. About 15 rarely observed V segments, including chromosome 9 orphons, were excluded from the earlier analysis of some 590 of the donors because counts were too low. Correlated functional status among segregating V segments might be attributable to linkage disequilibrium, but an unknown experimental factor could not be ruled out. Some IMGT-functional V segments, including TRBV6-2 and TRBV6-3, could not be distinguished by the 87-base-pair reads and were therefore excluded. CMV serostatus was the only immune exposure information available for the cohort. The classifier was reported to diagnose cytomegalovirus status with high specificity and sensitivity in both the original and validation cohorts. The sequencing pipeline was judged likely to have produced a cluster of highly shared sequence variants as a technical artifact.

Points on this clone: Its antigen is unknown. Base qualities are not provided; no much larger clone lies one nucleotide away.

The clonotype was recovered from a man aged 40-49 years in good health and CMV-seronegative. The chain joins TRBV4-1 to TRBJ2-3, with 11 bases matching TRBD2. Source material: PBMCs. The DNA sequence is as follows: TGCGCCAGCAGCCAGCGATTTAGCGGGGGGGCAGATACGCAGTATTTT. Its amino acids are CASSQRFSGGADTQYF.